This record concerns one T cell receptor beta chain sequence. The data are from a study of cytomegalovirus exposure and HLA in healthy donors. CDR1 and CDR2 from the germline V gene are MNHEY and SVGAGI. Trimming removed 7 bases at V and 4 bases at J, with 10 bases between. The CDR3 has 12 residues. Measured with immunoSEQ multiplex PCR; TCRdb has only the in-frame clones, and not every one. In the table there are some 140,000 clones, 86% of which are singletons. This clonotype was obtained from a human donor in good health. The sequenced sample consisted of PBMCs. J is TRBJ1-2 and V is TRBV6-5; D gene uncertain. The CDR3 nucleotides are TGTGCCAGCAAAGAGGAACCCTATGGCTACACCTTC. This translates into CASKEEPYGYTF.